Sequencing of this TCR beta chain was carried out in a study of blood T cells in healthy people across ages. The CDR3 has 18 amino acids. The V gene's germline CDR1 is LGHNA and CDR2 YSLEER. The count of this clonotype is one. The junction departs from germline at one end; a sequencing error may be responsible. Primers used in a second PCR of about 7 to 12 cycles were a sample-barcoded 5' primer and a J-beta primer mix. TCRdb passed the 5' RACE reads through MiXCR, listing each CDR3 protein once. This sample carries about 680,000 distinct CDR3 sequences, roughly 49% of them seen once, and the ten largest clones take roughly 34%. Donors ranged from roughly 6 to 100 years old and were healthy Caucasians in Russia.

The chain carries TRBV4-3 and TRBJ2-1, with 8 bases lining up with TRBD2. The DNA end lines up better with TRBJ2-7; the J call may be wrong. This sequence was found in a woman between 55 and 75 years old in good health. Sample: blood. The CDR3 loop is CVSSQEGSSGGSYNEQYF. CDR3 nucleotides: TGCGTCAGCAGCCAAGAGGGATCCAGCGGGGGTTCCTACAATGAGCAGTACTTC.